Described below is a single T cell receptor beta chain sequence and its context. The specificity of this receptor is unknown. No per-base quality is available; no much larger clone lies one base away. This sample was taken from a study of T cell responses to AZD1222 COVID-19 vaccine (dated by TCRdb to the early 2020s). Looking at the study overall: Because spike-specific TCR depth and breadth did not differ between the two schedules, AZD1222 recipients who got a second dose at roughly 4 weeks were pooled with those who got a second dose at roughly 12 weeks. Trial participants were enrolled by age into subgroups of 18-55, 56-69 and 70-plus years, and approximately 150, 30 and 60 TCR-sequenced participants, respectively, were included in these subgroups. TCR sequencing was performed for approximately 240 trial participants, of whom approximately 200 were given two doses of AZD1222 and 26 were given two doses of MenACWY control vaccine. Points the paper makes about the study in general: Conclusions about previously exposed vaccinees were limited because only a handful of AZD1222 recipients were SARS-CoV-2 seropositive at baseline. CD4 TCRs associated with the vaccine covered the entire spike protein, and the dominant responses were in regions 160-218 and 743-854. Because no day 14 peak-response samples were available, the repertoires could be characterized only after the peak T cell response. Spike-specific TCR breadth and depth rose significantly after two AZD1222 doses compared with day 0 and with MenACWY recipients. Nearly half of unique spike-specific TCRs reportedly recognized epitopes outside regions mutated in the B.1.351 and B.1.1.7 variants. The 56-69-year group was small, and its depth increase did not reach significance, likely because of low power. Most participants were white British and females outnumbered males, and the authors suggested that clonal diversity may have been underestimated.

The germline V end is reduced by 7 bases and the J end by 10 bases; junction bases left unmatched: 17. According to the germline V gene, CDR1 reads MDHEN and CDR2 reads SYDVKM. Including the terminal cysteine and phenylalanine, the CDR3 comprises 16 residues. Here the CDR3 DNA is all that survives: 48 bases in frame from base 1. The CDR3 regions of human TCRbeta chains were subjected to immunosequencing. Turning to the authors' computational methods: TCRs in the repertoires were compared against a reference library of SARS-CoV-2-specific TCRs that had been generated with the MIRA antigen-specificity platform. Breadth was defined as the fraction of unique TCRs that were SARS-CoV-2-associated. Depth was defined as the fraction of total T cells that were SARS-CoV-2-associated. Using the MIRA data, each spike-specific TCR was assigned both to the spike region to which the TCR was reactive and to a CD4 or CD8 class. Log10-transformed breadth and depth values were compared by one-way ANOVA with Sidak's multiple comparisons tests. As stored in TCRdb, this immuneACCESS dataset retains in-frame rearrangements with V and J assigned. A fraction of the clones does not appear; measured against another copy, unresolved V genes explain less than half of the discrepancy, and the remainder lacks a known reason. Clone size and the V and J calls come from that table; the DNA yielded D and trimming. A total of 150,000 to 200,000 clones appear in this sample, about 92% of them only once. Of the sample, more than 0.8% falls within the top ten clones.

This specimen's time point label, interpreted: baseline before first vaccination. Vaccinee samples came from UK trials COV001 and COV002, including a single-blind randomized controlled phase 2/3 trial of AZD1222 (ChAdOx1 nCoV-19) in healthy adults. For TCRbeta chain sequencing, PBMC samples were collected from trial participants at day 0 and at day 28 after the second dose. The chain couples TRBV28 to TRBJ1-5, and 9 bases in between align with TRBD1. The TCR originated in an adult in good health. The starting material was peripheral blood, obtained on day 0 of AZD1222 vaccination. DNA sequence: TGTGCCAGCACCTATACCGGGACAGGGAACCTCATTCCCCAGCATTTT. It specifies CASTYTGTGNLIPQHF.